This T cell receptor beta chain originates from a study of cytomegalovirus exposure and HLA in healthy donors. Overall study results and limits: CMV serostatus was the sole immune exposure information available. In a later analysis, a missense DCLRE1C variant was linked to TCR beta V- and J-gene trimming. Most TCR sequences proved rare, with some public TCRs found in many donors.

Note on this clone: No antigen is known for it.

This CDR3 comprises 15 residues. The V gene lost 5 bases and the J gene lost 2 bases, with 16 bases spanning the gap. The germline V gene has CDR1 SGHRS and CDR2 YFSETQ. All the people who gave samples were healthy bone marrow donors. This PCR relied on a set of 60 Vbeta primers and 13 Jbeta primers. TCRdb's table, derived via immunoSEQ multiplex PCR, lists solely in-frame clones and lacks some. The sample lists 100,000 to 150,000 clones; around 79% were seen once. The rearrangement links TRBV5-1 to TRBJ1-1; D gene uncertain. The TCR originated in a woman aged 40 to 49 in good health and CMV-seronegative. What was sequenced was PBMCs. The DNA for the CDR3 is TGCGCCAGCAGTTCCCCCTCGGGAACTAACACTGAAGCTTTCTTT. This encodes CASSSPSGTNTEAFF.